These 29 T cell receptor beta chains came from one sample sequenced in a study of graft-versus-host responses after intestinal transplantation. Here immunoSEQ multiplex PCR was the method, and the copy in TCRdb shows in-frame clones only, minus some. The table records 84,000 or so clones, 82% of them present only once. These receptors lack a known antigen. The sequenced sample was unstimulated CD4+ T cells sorted from spleen or lymph node cells, obtained before intestinal transplant. The receptors here all came from a human donor who received an intestinal transplant.

The chain links TRBV18 to TRBJ1-2; D is uncertain. CDR3 length equals 13 residues. Germline V gene data show CDR1 as KGHSH and CDR2 as LQKENI. V gave up 1 base and J gave up 4 bases, with 7 bases separating them. In DNA form, the CDR3 reads TGTGCCAGCTCACCACAGGGAGCCTATGGCTACACCTTC. This codes for CASSPQGAYGYTF. The full variable domain, its missing parts supplied by reference TRBV18 and TRBJ1-2, is NAGVMQNPRHLVRRRGQEARLRCSPMKGHSHVYWYRQLPEEGLKFMVYLQKENIIDESGMPKERFSAEFPKEGPSILRIQQVVRGDSAAYFCASSPQGAYGYTFGSGTRLTVV.

The CDR3 here is CASSHFSGTEETQYF. The CDR3 coding sequence is TGCGCCAGCAGCCATTTTTCCGGGACAGAAGAGACCCAGTACTTC. The rearrangement links TRBV5-1 to TRBJ2-5, with TRBD1 identical over 7 bases. Per germline, CDR1 SGHRS and CDR2 YFSETQ. This CDR3 region has 15 residues. Germline trimming cut 4 bases from V and 3 bases from J; bases unmatched to any gene: 9.

This clone was seen a handful of times. The chain links TRBV9 to TRBJ2-5; 10 bases align to TRBD2. Losses at the gene ends were 4 bases for V and 5 bases for J; bases not matched to a gene: 11. The CDR3 runs to 16 residues. CDR1 is SGDLS and CDR2 is YYNGEE in the germline V gene. CDR3 in DNA: TGTGCCAGCAGCCCAGGGGAACTAGCGGGGTTCGAGACCCAGTACTTC. Protein: CASSPGELAGFETQYF.

The rearrangement joins TRBV5-1 to TRBJ1-2; 9 bases line up with TRBD1. CDR3 length equals 13 residues. Germline lookup yields CDR1 SGHRS and CDR2 YFSETQ. V lost 3 bases and J lost 8; bases outside the gene matches: 5. The CDR3 bases are TGCGCCAGCAGCTCCCGGACAGGGGAAGGCTACACCTTC. Amino acid sequence: CASSSRTGEGYTF.

The chain is built from TRBV2 and TRBJ2-5, with 7 bases matching TRBD2. The CDR3 runs to 12 residues. Germline CDR1 SNHLY, CDR2 FYNNEI. V shed 7 bases, J shed 4 bases, and the junction held 3 bases outside the gene matches. In DNA, the CDR3 is TGTGCCAGCATCGGGGGGAGAGAGACCCAGTACTTC. Translation gives CASIGGRETQYF. The full variable domain, completed using reference TRBV2 and TRBJ2-5, is EPEVTQTPSHQVTQMGQEVILRCVPISNHLYFYWYRQILGQKVEFLVSFYNNEISEKSEIFDDQFSVERPDGSNFTLKIRSTKLEDSAMYFCASIGGRETQYFGPGTRLLVL.

About this clone: At the DNA level, this CDR3 is encoded by other sequences in the same sample as well. The rearrangement joins TRBV19 to TRBJ1-1; D may be TRBD1 (5 bases). Germline V lookup: CDR1 LNHDA, CDR2 SQIVND (reference sequence). V was shortened by 1 base and J by 1 base, with 7 bases between the two germline ends. The length of the CDR3 is 14 residues. This CDR3 reads CASSIVQANTEAFF. The CDR3 DNA reads as TGTGCCAGTAGTATAGTACAGGCGAACACTGAAGCTTTCTTT.

The gene calls are TRBV7-8 and TRBJ2-7; TRBD2 matches 9 bases. The V gene end was trimmed by 5 bases and the J gene end by 6 bases; junction bases not matched to a gene: 5. The CDR3 sequence is 13 residues long. CDR1 is SGHVS and CDR2 is FQNEAQ in the germline V gene. CDR3 nucleotide sequence: TGTGCCAGCAGCCGGGGACTAGCAGGCGAGCAGTACTTC. Residues: CASSRGLAGEQYF. The whole variable domain, remainder taken from reference TRBV7-8 and TRBJ2-7, is GAGVSQSPRYKVAKRGQDVALRCDPISGHVSLFWYQQALGQGPEFLTYFQNEAQLDKSGLPSDRFFAERPEGSVSTLKIQRTQQEDSAVYLCASSRGLAGEQYFGPGTRLTVT.

This rearrangement joins TRBV21-1 to TRBJ2-1; TRBD2 is the table's D call and was not checked against the DNA. TRBV21-1 is annotated as a pseudogene. CDR3 length equals 11 residues. The CDR3 DNA sequence: TGTGCCCCCCGGACTAGCGGAGAGCAGTTCTTC. Protein: CAPRTSGEQFF.

V gene TRBV5-1 combines with J gene TRBJ1-1; D unresolved. Germline CDR1 SGHRS, CDR2 YFSETQ. The CDR3 has 13 residues. The V gene lost 0 bases and the J gene lost 1 base, with 4 bases spanning the gap. As DNA, the CDR3 is TGCGCCAGCAGCTTGGGGGCGAACACTGAAGCTTTCTTT. Its protein is CASSLGANTEAFF.

The chain is built from TRBV2 and TRBJ1-4; TRBD1 agrees at 9 bases. There are 15 residues in the CDR3. With V trimmed by 6 bases and J by 5 bases, 7 bases remained unmatched. Germline values: CDR1 SNHLY, CDR2 FYNNEI. CDR3 protein: CASRLRDRGNEKLFF. As DNA, the CDR3 is TGTGCCAGCAGGCTCCGAGACAGGGGGAATGAAAAACTGTTTTTT.

DNA for the CDR3: TGTGCCAGCGCTCCAACGGGGACTAACTATGGCTACACCTTC. Residues: CASAPTGTNYGYTF. V usage is TRBV14 and J usage is TRBJ1-2; D remains unclear. From germline, CDR1 is SGHDN and CDR2 FVKESK. CDR3 size: 14 residues. V was trimmed by 8 bases and J by 0 bases, leaving 13 bases between them.

The chain is built from TRBV7-2 and TRBJ1-2; D unresolved. V lost 3 bases and J 2 bases, leaving 10 bases between the germline ends. Germline CDR1 SGHTA, CDR2 FQGNSA. The CDR3 is 14 residues long. This chain's CDR3 is CASSFMRANYGYTF. Here the CDR3 DNA reads TGTGCCAGCAGCTTTATGAGGGCCAACTATGGCTACACCTTC. Complete variable domain (other parts from reference TRBV7-2 and TRBJ1-2): GAGVSQSPSNKVTEKGKDVELRCDPISGHTALYWYRQSLGQGLEFLIYFQGNSAPDKSGLPSDRFSAERTGGSVSTLTIQRTQQEDSAVYLCASSFMRANYGYTFGSGTRLTVV.

This clone was observed once. V is TRBV5-6 and J is TRBJ1-2; 12 bases are shared with TRBD1. The J segment lost 2 bases and the V segment lost 0 bases, leaving 8 bases of the junction unmatched. The germline gives CDR1 SGHDT, CDR2 YYEEEE. The CDR3 consists of 18 residues. For the CDR3, the DNA is TGTGCCAGCAGCTTGGCCTCCGGGACAGGGGGCCGAAACTATGGCTACACCTTC. Its protein product is CASSLASGTGGRNYGYTF.

CDR3 DNA sequence: TGTGCCAGCAGTTATTCGGACCGGACAGTTGGGGAGACCCAGTACTTC. It translates to CASSYSDRTVGETQYF. The V gene is TRBV6-5, the J gene TRBJ2-5; tentative D call: TRBD1 (6 bases). This CDR3 is 16 amino acids long. V lost 3 bases and J 5 bases, leaving 19 bases between the germline ends. From germline, CDR1 is MNHEY and CDR2 SVGAGI.

In its sample, this clone was seen a few times. V is TRBV6-6 and J is TRBJ1-6; 9 bases fit TRBD1. Trimming cost V 6 bases and J 8 bases; bases outside gene matches: 5. CDR3 length equals 14 residues. CDR1 and CDR2 from the germline V gene are MNHNY and SVGAGI (reference sequence). In nucleotides, the CDR3 is TGTGCCAGCAGAGACAGGGGGGCTGATTCACCCCTCCACTTT. As protein: CASRDRGADSPLHF.

The chain is built from TRBV4-1 and TRBJ2-6; 10 nucleotides match TRBD1. Per germline, CDR1 MGHRA and CDR2 YSYEKL. This CDR3 has 19 residues. V lost 0 bases, J lost 0 bases, and 5 bases stayed unmatched. CDR3 residues: CASSQDQWTGGSGANVLTF. The CDR3, as DNA: TGCGCCAGCAGCCAAGATCAATGGACAGGGGGCTCTGGGGCCAACGTCCTGACTTTC.

The CDR3 loop reads CASSLTGSYEQYF. Written as DNA, the CDR3 is TGTGCCAGCAGCTTGACCGGGAGCTACGAGCAGTACTTC. The chain has TRBV5-4 and TRBJ2-7; possibly TRBD2 for D (6 bases). From germline, CDR1 is SGHNT and CDR2 YYREEE (reference sequence). The V and J ends lost 1 base and 3 bases respectively, with 8 bases between them. This CDR3 comprises 13 residues.

V gene TRBV9 combines with J gene TRBJ1-3, with D possibly matching TRBD1 (5 bases). Germline V gene lookup returns CDR1 SGDLS and CDR2 YYNGEE. This CDR3 comprises 16 residues. Between the trimmed V and J ends, which lost 0 bases and 3 bases, there was a span of 13 bases. The CDR3 here is CASSVGRGLGGNTIYF. The CDR3 DNA is TGTGCCAGCAGCGTAGGGAGGGGTCTAGGTGGAAACACCATATATTTT.

This clone has more than one count but fewer than ten. The CDR3 nucleotides read TGTGCCAGCAGTTCCCCCGGACAGAAAAATTACTTC. Residues: CASSSPGQKNYF. The chain couples TRBV6-5 to TRBJ2-7; the D gene is possibly TRBD1 (6 bases). Germline CDR1 is MNHEY and CDR2 is SVGAGI. Trimming shortened V by 4 bases and J by 13 bases, and 17 bases separated the two germline ends. CDR3 size: 12 residues.

The CDR3 loop is CASRERQGRSYEQYF. The CDR3 bases are TGTGCCAGCAGAGAACGACAGGGCCGCTCCTACGAGCAGTACTTC. The rearrangement links TRBV2 to TRBJ2-7, with 7 bases fitting TRBD1. This CDR3 is built from 15 residues. V gave up 6 bases and J gave up 0 bases; unmatched junction bases: 8. Germline CDR1 reads SNHLY; CDR2 reads FYNNEI.

The table lists this clone with a few counts. The genes are TRBV18 and TRBJ1-1, with TRBD1 identical over 8 bases. The CDR3 contains 14 residues. Germline V gives CDR1 KGHSH, CDR2 LQKENI. V shed 4 bases, J shed 4 bases, and the junction held 5 bases outside the gene matches. The CDR3 here is CASSRDRITTEAFF. The CDR3 DNA reads TGTGCCAGCTCACGGGACAGGATTACCACTGAAGCTTTCTTT.

V and J are TRBV7-6 and TRBJ2-3; 7 bases align to TRBD1. Germline V gene sequence: CDR1 SGHVS, CDR2 FNYEAQ. The CDR3 totals 18 residues. J gave up 3 bases and V 5 bases, and 17 bases lay outside the gene matches. CDR3 coding DNA: TGTGCCAGCAGCCGGAGCTCAACCACAGGGGCCACGACAGATACGCAGTATTTT. It yields the protein CASSRSSTTGATTDTQYF.

This chain uses TRBV28 with TRBJ1-1, with a tentative D call TRBD1 (6 bases). The ends were cut back, 5 bases at V and 6 bases at J, with 22 bases in the middle. The CDR3 covers 16 residues. Looked up from germline, CDR1 is MDHEN and CDR2 is SYDVKM. CDR3 loop: CASSPLWRGPRPEAFF. CDR3 nucleotide sequence: TGTGCCAGCAGTCCGCTTTGGCGGGGGCCTCGGCCTGAAGCTTTCTTT. The full variable domain, completed using reference TRBV28 and TRBJ1-1, is DVKVTQSSRYLVKRTGEKVFLECVQDMDHENMFWYRQDPGLGLRLIYFSYDVKMKEKGDIPEGYSVSREKKERFSLILESASTNQTSMYLCASSPLWRGPRPEAFFGQGTRLTVV.

The V call is TRBV7-2, the J call TRBJ1-2; TRBD1 matches at 7 bases. The CDR3 loop spans 13 amino acids. CDR1 and CDR2 (germline): SGHTA, FQGNSA. Unmatched junction bases numbered 6, after V lost 1 base and J lost 10 bases. CDR3 DNA sequence: TGTGCCAGCAGCTTAGGACAGGGAGTGTTCTACACCTTC. Its protein product is CASSLGQGVFYTF.

This clone was counted once. The V and J genes are TRBV29-1 and TRBJ2-7; the D is unclear. This CDR3 spans 11 amino acids. Germline CDR1 is SQVTM and CDR2 is ANQGSEA. Trimming left V 0 bases short and J 4 bases short, with 4 bases between. CDR3 sequence reads: CSVEDRYEQYF. For the CDR3, the DNA is TGCAGCGTTGAAGACCGGTACGAGCAGTACTTC.

J is TRBJ1-4 and V is TRBV5-1; D is uncertain. CDR3 length: 14 residues. Trimming left V 4 bases short and J 2 bases short, with 9 bases between. In germline, CDR1 is SGHRS, CDR2 YFSETQ. CDR3 nucleotide sequence: TGCGCCAGCAGCGAACAGCCCACTAATGAAAAACTGTTTTTT. This sequence encodes CASSEQPTNEKLFF.

This clone was recorded a few times. This rearrangement joins TRBV2 to TRBJ2-3; 8 bases align to TRBD2. The CDR3 loop spans 14 amino acids. J was trimmed by 8 bases and V by 7 bases; bases with no gene match: 11. Looked up from germline, CDR1 is SNHLY and CDR2 is FYNNEI. CDR3 sequence reads: CASTGGGRALTQYF. The CDR3 DNA reads TGTGCCAGCACTGGCGGGGGGAGGGCCCTTACGCAGTATTTT.

The gene calls are TRBV5-1 and TRBJ2-7; possibly TRBD2 for D (6 bases). Trimming cost V 4 bases and J 1 base, with 15 bases left between them. This CDR3 contains 15 residues. CDR1 SGHRS and CDR2 YFSETQ come from the germline V gene. CDR3 DNA: TGCGCCAGCAGCCCCGGTGGCGGGACGTCCTACGAGCAGTACTTC. Its translation: CASSPGGGTSYEQYF.

V gene TRBV29-1 combines with J gene TRBJ1-3; D perhaps matches TRBD1 (5 bases). Trimming pared 4 bases from V and 2 bases from J, leaving 9 bases between. CDR3 length equals 13 residues. Germline CDR1 SQVTM, CDR2 ANQGSEA. The CDR3 DNA follows: TGCAGCGTTGTAAGACAGACTGGAAACACCATATATTTT. Translating it yields CSVVRQTGNTIYF.